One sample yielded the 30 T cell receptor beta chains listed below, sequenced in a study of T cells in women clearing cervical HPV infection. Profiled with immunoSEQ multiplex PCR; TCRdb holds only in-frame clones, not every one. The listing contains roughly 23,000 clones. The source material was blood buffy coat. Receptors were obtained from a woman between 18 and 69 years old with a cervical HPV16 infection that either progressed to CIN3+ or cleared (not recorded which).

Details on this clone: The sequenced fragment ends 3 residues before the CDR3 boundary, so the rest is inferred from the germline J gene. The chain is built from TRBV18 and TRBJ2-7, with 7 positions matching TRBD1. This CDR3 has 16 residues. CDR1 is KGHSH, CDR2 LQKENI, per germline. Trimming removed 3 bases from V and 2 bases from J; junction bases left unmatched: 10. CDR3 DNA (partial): TGTGCCAGCTCACCTCGACAGGGCCCCGCCACCTACGAG. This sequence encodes CASSPRQGPATYE. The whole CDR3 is CASSPRQGPATYEQYF. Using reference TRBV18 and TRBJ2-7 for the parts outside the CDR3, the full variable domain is NAGVMQNPRHLVRRRGQEARLRCSPMKGHSHVYWYRQLPEEGLKFMVYLQKENIIDESGMPKERFSAEFPKEGPSILRIQQVVRGDSAAYFCASSPRQGPATYEQYFGPGTRLTVT.

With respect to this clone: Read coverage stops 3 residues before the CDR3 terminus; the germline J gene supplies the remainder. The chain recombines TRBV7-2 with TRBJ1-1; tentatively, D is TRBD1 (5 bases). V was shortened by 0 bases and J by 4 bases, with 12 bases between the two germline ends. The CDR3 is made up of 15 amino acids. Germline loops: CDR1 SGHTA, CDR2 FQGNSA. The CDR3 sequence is CASSLAVGGGTEAFF. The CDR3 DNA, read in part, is TGTGCCAGCAGCTTAGCCGTCGGGGGAGGCACTGAA.

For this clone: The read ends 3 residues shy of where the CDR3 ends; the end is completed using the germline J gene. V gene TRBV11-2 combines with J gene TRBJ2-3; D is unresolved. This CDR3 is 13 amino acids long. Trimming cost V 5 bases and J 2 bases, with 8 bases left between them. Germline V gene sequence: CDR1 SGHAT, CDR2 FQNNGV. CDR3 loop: CASSPVSTDTQYF. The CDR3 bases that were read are TGTGCCAGCAGCCCGGTGTCCACAGATACG.

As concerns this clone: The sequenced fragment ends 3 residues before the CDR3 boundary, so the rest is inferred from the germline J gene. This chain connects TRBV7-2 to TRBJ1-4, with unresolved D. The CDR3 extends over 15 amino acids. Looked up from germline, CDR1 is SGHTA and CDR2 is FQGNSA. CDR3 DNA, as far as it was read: TGTGCCAGCAGCCTTCGCTCGGGGTATAATTCACCA. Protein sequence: CASSLRSGYNSP. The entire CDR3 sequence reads CASSLRSGYNSPLFF.

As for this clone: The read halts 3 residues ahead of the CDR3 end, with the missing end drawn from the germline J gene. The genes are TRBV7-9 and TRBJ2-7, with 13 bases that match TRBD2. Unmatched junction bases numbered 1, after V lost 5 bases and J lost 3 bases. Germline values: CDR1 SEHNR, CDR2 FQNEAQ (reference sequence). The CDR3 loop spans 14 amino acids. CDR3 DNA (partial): TGTGCCAGCAGCCGGACTAGCGGGGGCTACGAG. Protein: CASSRTSGGYE. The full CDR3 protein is CASSRTSGGYEQYF.

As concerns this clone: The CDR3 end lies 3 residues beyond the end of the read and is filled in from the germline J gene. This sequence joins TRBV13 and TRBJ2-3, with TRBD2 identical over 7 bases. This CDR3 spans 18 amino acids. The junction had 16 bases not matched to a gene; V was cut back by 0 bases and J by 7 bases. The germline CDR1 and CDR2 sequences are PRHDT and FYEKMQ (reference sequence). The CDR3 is CASSLGLRASGDANTQYF. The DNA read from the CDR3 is TGTGCCAGCAGCTTAGGCCTAAGGGCTAGCGGAGACGCAAATACG. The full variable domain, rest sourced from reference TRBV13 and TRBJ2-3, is AAGVIQSPRHLIKEKRETATLKCYPIPRHDTVYWYQQGPGQDPQFLISFYEKMQSDKGSIPDRFSAQQFSDYHSELNMSSLELGDSALYFCASSLGLRASGDANTQYFGPGTRLTVL.

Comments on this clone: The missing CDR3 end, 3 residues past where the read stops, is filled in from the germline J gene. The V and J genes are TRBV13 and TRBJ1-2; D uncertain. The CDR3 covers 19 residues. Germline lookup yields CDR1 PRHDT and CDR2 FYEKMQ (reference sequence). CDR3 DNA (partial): TGTGCCAGCAGCCCAGCTAGCGTGACGGGTCCCGATAGCACAGATACC. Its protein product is CASSPASVTGPDSTDT. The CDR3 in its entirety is CASSPASVTGPDSTDTYTF. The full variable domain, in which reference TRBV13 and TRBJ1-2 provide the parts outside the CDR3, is AAGVIQSPRHLIKEKRETATLKCYPIPRHDTVYWYQQGPGQDPQFLISFYEKMQSDKGSIPDRFSAQQFSDYHSELNMSSLELGDSALYFCASSPASVTGPDSTDTYTFGSGTRLTVV.

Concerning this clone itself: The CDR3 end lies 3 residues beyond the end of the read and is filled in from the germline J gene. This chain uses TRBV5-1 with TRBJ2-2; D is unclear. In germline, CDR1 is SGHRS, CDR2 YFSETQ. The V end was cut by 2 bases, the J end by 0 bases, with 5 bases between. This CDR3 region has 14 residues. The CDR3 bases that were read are TGCGCCAGCAGCTTTACAGCGAACACCGGGGAG. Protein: CASSFTANTGE. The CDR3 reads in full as CASSFTANTGELFF.

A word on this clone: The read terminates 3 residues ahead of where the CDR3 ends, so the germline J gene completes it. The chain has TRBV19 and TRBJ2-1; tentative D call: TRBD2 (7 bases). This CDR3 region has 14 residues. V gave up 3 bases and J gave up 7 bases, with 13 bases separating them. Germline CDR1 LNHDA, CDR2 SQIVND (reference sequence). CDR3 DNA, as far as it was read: TGTGCCAGTAGTATTTGGGGGGGGCAAAATGAG. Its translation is CASSIWGGQNE. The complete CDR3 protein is CASSIWGGQNEQFF.

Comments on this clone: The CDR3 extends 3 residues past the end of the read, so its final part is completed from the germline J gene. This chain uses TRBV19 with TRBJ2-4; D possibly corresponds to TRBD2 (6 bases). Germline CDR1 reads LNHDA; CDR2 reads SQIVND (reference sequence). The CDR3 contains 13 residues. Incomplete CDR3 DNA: TGTGCCAGTAGTATCAGGGAGGTCTATGGT. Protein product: CASSIREVYG. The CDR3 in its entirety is CASSIREVYGQYF.

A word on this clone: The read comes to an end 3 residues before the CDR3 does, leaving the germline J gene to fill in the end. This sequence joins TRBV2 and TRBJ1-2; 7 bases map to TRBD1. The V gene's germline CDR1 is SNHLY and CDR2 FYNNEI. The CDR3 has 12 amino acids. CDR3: CASSPQGEGYTF. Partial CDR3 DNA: TGTGCCAGCAGTCCGCAGGGGGAGGGC.

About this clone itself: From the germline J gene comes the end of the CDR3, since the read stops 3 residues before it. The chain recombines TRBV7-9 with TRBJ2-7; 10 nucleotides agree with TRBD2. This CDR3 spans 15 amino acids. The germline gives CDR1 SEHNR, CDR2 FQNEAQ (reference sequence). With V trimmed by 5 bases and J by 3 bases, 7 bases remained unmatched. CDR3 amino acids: CASSPSGSPNYEQYF. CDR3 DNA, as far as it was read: TGTGCCAGCAGCCCTAGCGGGAGTCCCAACTACGAG.

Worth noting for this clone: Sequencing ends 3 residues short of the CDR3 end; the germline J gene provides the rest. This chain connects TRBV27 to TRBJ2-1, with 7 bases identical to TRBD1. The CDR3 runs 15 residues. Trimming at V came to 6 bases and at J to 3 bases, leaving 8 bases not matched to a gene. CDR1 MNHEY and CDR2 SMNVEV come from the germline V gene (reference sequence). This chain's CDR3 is CASRLRGTDYNEQFF. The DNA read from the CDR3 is TGTGCCAGCAGATTAAGAGGGACAGACTACAATGAG.

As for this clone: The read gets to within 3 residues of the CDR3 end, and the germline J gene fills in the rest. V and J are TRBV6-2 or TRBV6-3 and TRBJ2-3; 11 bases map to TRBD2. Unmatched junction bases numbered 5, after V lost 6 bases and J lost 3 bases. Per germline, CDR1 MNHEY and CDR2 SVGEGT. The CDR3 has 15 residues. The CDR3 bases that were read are TGTGCCAGCAGGGCGGGGACTAGCGGTACAGATACG. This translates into CASRAGTSGTDT. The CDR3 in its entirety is CASRAGTSGTDTQYF.

CDR3 DNA, as far as it was read: TGTGCCAGCAGCTTCGAACTGCCCACAGATACG. Translated, it gives CASSFELPTDT. The complete CDR3 protein is CASSFELPTDTQYF. The rearrangement uses TRBV7-9 and TRBJ2-3; no clear D gene. The sequence runs out 3 residues before the end of the CDR3; the remainder is reconstructed from the germline J gene. CDR1 and CDR2 from the germline V gene are SEHNR and FQNEAQ (reference sequence). There are 14 residues in the CDR3. Trimming shortened V by 3 bases and J by 2 bases, and 9 bases separated the two germline ends. The full variable domain, completed using reference TRBV7-9 and TRBJ2-3, is DTGVSQNPRHKITKRGQNVTFRCDPISEHNRLYWYRQTLGQGPEFLTYFQNEAQLEKSRLLSDRFSAERPKGSFSTLEIQRTEQGDSAMYLCASSFELPTDTQYFGPGTRLTVL.

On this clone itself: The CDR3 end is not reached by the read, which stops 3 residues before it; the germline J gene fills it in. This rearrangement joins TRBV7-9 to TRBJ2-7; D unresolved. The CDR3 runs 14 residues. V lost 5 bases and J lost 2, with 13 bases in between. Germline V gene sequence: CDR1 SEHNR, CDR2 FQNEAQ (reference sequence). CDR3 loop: CASSPLIDTYEQYF. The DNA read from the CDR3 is TGTGCCAGCAGCCCGTTAATCGACACCTACGAG.

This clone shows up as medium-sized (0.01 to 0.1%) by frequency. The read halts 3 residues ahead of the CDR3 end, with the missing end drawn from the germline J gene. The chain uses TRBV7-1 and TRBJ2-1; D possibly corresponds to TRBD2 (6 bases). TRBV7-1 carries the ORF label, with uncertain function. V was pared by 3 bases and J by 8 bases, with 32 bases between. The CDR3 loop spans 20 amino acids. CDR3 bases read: TGTGCCAGCAGCTCCCCAACCCGTCCAATTAACAAGGGACTTCTGGATGAG. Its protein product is CASSSPTRPINKGLLDE. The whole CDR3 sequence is CASSSPTRPINKGLLDEQFF.

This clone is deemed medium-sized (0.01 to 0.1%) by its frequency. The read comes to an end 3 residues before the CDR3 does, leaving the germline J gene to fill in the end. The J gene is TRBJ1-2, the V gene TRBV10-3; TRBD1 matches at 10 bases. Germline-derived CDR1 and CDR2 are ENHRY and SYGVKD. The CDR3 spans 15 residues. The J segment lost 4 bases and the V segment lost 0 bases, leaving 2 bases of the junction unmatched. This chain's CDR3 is CAISESTGGGYGYTF. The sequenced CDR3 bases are TGTGCCATCAGTGAGTCGACAGGGGGCGGCTATGGC.

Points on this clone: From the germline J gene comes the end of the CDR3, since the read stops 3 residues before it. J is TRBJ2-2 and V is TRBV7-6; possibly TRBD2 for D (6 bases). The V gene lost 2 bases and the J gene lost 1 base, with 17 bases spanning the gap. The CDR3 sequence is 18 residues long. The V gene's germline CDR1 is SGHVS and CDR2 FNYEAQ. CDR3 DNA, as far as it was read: TGTGCCAGCAGCTTACCGGGCCGTGGGACTGGGAACACCGGGGAG. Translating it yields CASSLPGRGTGNTGE. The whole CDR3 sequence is CASSLPGRGTGNTGELFF.

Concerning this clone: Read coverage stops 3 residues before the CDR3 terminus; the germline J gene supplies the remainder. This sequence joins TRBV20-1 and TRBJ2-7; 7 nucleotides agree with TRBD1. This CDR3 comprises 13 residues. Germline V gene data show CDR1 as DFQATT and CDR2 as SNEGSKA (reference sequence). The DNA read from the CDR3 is TGCAGCGCTGAACAGGGGTTCTCCTACGAG. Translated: CSAEQGFSYE. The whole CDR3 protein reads CSAEQGFSYEQYF.

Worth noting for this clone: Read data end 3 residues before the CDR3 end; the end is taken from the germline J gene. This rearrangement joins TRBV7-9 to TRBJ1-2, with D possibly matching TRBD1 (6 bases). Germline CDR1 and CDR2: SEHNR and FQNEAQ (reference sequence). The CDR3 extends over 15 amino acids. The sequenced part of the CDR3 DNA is TGTGCCAGCAGCTTCGGAGCGGGGGGCACAGATACC. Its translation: CASSFGAGGTDT. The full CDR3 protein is CASSFGAGGTDTYTF.

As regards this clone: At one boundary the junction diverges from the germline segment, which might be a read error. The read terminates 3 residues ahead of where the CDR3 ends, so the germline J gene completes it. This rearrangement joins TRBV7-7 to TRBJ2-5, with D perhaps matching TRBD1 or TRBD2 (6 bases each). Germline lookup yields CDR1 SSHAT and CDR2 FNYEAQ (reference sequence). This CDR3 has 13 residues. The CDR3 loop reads CASSLGGRETQYF. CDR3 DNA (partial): TGTGCTAGCAGCTTAGGGGGGCGAGAGACC.

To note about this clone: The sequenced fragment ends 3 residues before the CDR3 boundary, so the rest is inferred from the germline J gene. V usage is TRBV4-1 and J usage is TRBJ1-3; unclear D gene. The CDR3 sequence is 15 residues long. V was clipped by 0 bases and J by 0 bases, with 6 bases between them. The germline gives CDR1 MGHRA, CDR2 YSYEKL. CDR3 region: CASSQDPYSGNTIYF. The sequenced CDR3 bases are TGCGCCAGCAGCCAAGATCCCTACTCTGGAAACACC.

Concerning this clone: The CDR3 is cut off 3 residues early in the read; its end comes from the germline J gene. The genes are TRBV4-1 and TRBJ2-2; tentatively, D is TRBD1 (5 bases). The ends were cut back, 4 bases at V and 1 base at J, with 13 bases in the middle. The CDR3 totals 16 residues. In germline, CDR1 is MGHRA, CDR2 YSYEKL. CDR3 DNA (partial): TGCGCCAGCAGCCTTGGACACAGTAAGAACACCGGGGAG. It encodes CASSLGHSKNTGE. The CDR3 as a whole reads CASSLGHSKNTGELFF.

The sequenced part of the CDR3 DNA is TGCAGTGCTAGCCCCTCAGGGTCCTACAATGAG. Amino acids: CSASPSGSYNE. The whole CDR3 region reads CSASPSGSYNEQFF. The chain recombines TRBV20-1 with TRBJ2-1; TRBD1 might be the D (5 bases). Read data end 3 residues before the CDR3 end; the end is taken from the germline J gene. Germline V lookup: CDR1 DFQATT, CDR2 SNEGSKA (reference sequence). V lost 3 bases and J 1 base, leaving 10 bases between the germline ends. This CDR3 comprises 14 residues.

The covered CDR3 bases are TGTGCCAGCAGCTTAGTTGTAGCGGGGTACCAAGAGACC. Encoded protein: CASSLVVAGYQET. The CDR3 as a whole reads CASSLVVAGYQETQYF. The rearrangement joins TRBV7-7 to TRBJ2-5; 8 bases agree with TRBD2. Read coverage stops 3 residues before the CDR3 terminus; the germline J gene supplies the remainder. Trimming cost V 1 base and J 0 bases; bases outside gene matches: 4. Germline CDR1 is SSHAT and CDR2 is FNYEAQ (reference sequence). This CDR3 is 16 amino acids long.

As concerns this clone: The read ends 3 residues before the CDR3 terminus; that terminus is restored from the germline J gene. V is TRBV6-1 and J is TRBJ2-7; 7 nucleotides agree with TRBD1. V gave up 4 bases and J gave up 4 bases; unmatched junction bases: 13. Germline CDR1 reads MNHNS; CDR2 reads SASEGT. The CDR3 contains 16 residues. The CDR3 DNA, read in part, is TGTGCCAGCAGTGCGCCTTCCCTCCGGGACAGATACGAG. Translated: CASSAPSLRDRYE. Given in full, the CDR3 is CASSAPSLRDRYEQYF.

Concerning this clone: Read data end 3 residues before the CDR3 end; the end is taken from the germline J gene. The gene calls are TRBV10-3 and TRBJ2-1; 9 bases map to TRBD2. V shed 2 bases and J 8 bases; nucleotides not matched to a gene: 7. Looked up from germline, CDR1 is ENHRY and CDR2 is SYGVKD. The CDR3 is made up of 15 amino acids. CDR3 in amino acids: CAISEPISGGYEQFF. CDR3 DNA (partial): TGTGCCATCAGTGAGCCCATTAGCGGGGGCTATGAG.

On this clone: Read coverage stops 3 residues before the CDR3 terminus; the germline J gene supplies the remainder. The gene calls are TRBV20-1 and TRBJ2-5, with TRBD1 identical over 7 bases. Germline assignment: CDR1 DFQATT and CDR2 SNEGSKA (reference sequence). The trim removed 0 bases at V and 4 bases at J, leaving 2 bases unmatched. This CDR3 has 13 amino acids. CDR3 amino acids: CSARDPGGETQYF. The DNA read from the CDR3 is TGCAGTGCTAGAGATCCAGGGGGAGAGACC.

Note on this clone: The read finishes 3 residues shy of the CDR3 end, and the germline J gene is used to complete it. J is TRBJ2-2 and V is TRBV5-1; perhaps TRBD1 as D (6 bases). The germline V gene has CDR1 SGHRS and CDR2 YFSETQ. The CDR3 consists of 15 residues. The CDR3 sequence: CASRDGTTTNEKLFF. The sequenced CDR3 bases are TGCGCCAGCAGGGACGGGACAACAACTAATGAAAAG.